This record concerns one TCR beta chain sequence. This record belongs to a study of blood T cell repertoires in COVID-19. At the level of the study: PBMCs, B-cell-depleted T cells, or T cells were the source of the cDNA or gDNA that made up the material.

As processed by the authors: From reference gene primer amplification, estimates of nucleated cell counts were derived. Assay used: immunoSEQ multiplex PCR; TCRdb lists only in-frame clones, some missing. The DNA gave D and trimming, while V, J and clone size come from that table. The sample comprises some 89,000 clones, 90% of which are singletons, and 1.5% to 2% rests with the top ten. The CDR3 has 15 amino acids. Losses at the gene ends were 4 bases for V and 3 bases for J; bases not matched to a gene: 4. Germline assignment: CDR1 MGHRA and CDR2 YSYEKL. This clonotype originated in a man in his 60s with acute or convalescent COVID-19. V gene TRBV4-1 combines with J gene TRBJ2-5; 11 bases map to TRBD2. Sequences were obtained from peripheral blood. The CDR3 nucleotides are TGCGCCAGCAGCCGAGCACTAGCGGGAGAAGAGACCCAGTACTTC. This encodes CASSRALAGEETQYF.